This paragraph reports one T cell receptor (beta chain). What it recognizes is unknown. The gene names here belong to mouse. The CDR3 is cut off 1 residue early in the read; its end comes from the germline J gene. Sample time point: mouse harvest day 14 after allogeneic transplant. The graft held 10^6 splenic CD5+ T cells and 10^7 T-cell-depleted bone marrow cells. B6 (H2b) cells into BALB/c (H2d) mice; tissues taken at day 7 or 14. The germline CDR1 and CDR2 sequences are SNHLY and FYNGKV (reference sequence). V was trimmed by 0 bases and J by 0 bases, leaving 6 bases between them. The CDR3 is made up of 14 amino acids. This sample is part of a study of tissue T cells after allogeneic stem cell transplantation. Findings of the study overall: The patient cohort was small and clinically heterogeneous, with limited sampling depth. Within patients, tissue anatomy strongly shaped TCR repertoire composition.

Sequenced by immunoSEQ multiplex PCR; TCRdb stores in-frame clones only, minus some. The sample yields 4,500 to 5,500 clones, about 41% seen once. Source material: gut tissue. The rearrangement links TRBV3 to TRBJ2-7, with D unresolved. This receptor was taken from a female BALB/c mouse given C57BL/6 T cells with graft-versus-host disease after an allogeneic hematopoietic cell transplant. CDR3 bases read: TGTGCCAGCAGCTTAGCTGGGCTCTCCTATGAACAGTAC. It is translated as CASSLAGLSYEQY. The full CDR3 protein reads CASSLAGLSYEQYF.